The TCR beta chain described here comes from a study of T cell responses to AZD1222 COVID-19 vaccine. Whole-study context: Analyses pooled second doses at about 4 or about 12 weeks.

Measured with immunoSEQ multiplex PCR; TCRdb has only the in-frame clones, and not every one. Of about 120,000 clones in the sample, 92% were seen once. Study-wide results and limits: Only five to seven individuals given AZD1222 were seropositive at baseline. Recipients of two AZD1222 doses showed rising Spike-specific TCR breadth and depth.

Germline trimming cut 4 bases from V and 7 bases from J; bases unmatched to any gene: 9. The CDR3 loop spans 15 amino acids. Germline V gene data show CDR1 as SGDLS and CDR2 as YYNGEE. In the case of this clone: Its antigen is unknown.

The chain carries TRBV9 and TRBJ2-1; 9 bases map to TRBD2. This receptor was identified in an adult in good health. The sequences come from peripheral blood, collected on day 0 of AZD1222 vaccination. The CDR3 bases are TGTGCCAGCAGCCCACGTAGCGGGAGTCAAAATGAGCAGTTCTTC. Translated, it gives CASSPRSGSQNEQFF. Full variable domain (remainder filled in from reference TRBV9 and TRBJ2-1): DSGVTQTPKHLITATGQRVTLRCSPRSGDLSVYWYQQSLDQGLQFLIQYYNGEERAKGNILERFSAQQFPDLHSELNLSSLELGDSALYFCASSPRSGSQNEQFFGPGTRLTVL.